This record looks at one TCR beta chain sequence and its context. This clone's antigen is unknown. No per-base quality is available; no much larger clone lies one base away. The source of the sample is a study of cytomegalovirus exposure and HLA in healthy donors (dated by TCRdb to between 2016 and 2019). The study in broad terms: An earlier analysis of some 620 of the donors reported 276 Gb of sequence data and some 110 million unique TCR beta sequences obtained from about 200 million T cells. Roughly 300 gigabases of sequencing data and about 92 million unique TCR sequences made up an early release that covered 500 to 700 HLA-typed donors. The genetic ancestry cluster associated with self-reported Caucasian donors included 65% to 90% of the roughly 400 genotyped donors. The aim of the study was to test whether cataloging public T cell receptors could identify signatures of past pathogen exposure. The study profiled the T cell repertoires of some 610 subjects by immunosequencing and related them to cytomegalovirus serostatus. In addition to the first cohort of about 650 subjects, a separate validation cohort of 120 different subjects was used. To predict cytomegalovirus infection status, the study combined high-throughput TCR immunosequencing, statistical association of individual TCRs with disease status, and machine learning. A later analysis re-examined previously published TCR beta repertoires from about 670 donors and added high-resolution HLA genotyping to investigate patterns of TCR occurrence. In the later analysis, no new phenotypic data were used to find candidate immune exposures; instead, reliance was placed on TCR beta sequences and their occurrence across donors. To decide whether each TCR beta V gene segment behaved as functional or pseudogenic, an earlier analysis of 587 of the donors relied on high-throughput TCR beta sequencing. Donor age, sex, ethnicity and CMV serostatus were compiled alongside the repertoire data. A later genetic analysis took genome-wide SNP genotypes for about three fifths of the roughly 670 donors and used that subset as a discovery cohort. All discovery cohort repertoires had been generated on a single sequencing platform. Both class I and class II loci were covered by HLA typing, at four-digit resolution. The number of donors typed differed by locus, with roughly 629-640 for A, B, C, DRB1 and DQB1, around 500 for DQA1, approximately 570 for DPA1, and some 440 for DPB1. Roughly five DR-DQ haplotypes were treated as single units for association and clustering because of strong linkage in the cohort. Across around 400 genotyped donors of the cohort, an average of roughly 200,000 unique TCR beta nucleotide sequences per donor were sequenced, and roughly a sixth of those sequences were non-productive. Paper-wide results and their limitations: The classifier was reported to diagnose cytomegalovirus status with high specificity and sensitivity in both the original cohort and the validation cohort. The cohort was sequenced for TCR beta chains only, and without alpha or paired-chain data the features that could be detected were limited. In a later analysis, some 17,000 TCR beta sequences were associated with specific HLA alleles at a false discovery rate of 0.05. Presence/absence analyses assumed roughly uniform sequencing depth across donors, an assumption that may not hold. A further reported finding was that TCR beta sequences accurately predicted the HLA-A and HLA-B alleles for most subjects in the first cohort. A group of highly shared sequence variants was considered likely to be a technical artifact of the sequencing pipeline. Because the 87-base-pair reads could not distinguish some IMGT-functional V segments, including TRBV6-2 and TRBV6-3, those segments were excluded. Compared with the 666-donor mean, donors in an Asian-associated ancestry cluster had fewer N-insertions in productive TCRs, according to a later genetic analysis. In a later analysis, most CMV-associated TCR beta chains were found to appear HLA-restricted, with HLA associations seemingly driven largely by CMV exposure. In a later analysis, the rate of TCR association differed among HLA loci, with DRB1 alleles having the most associated TCRs and HLA-C alleles having the fewest. CMV serostatus was the only immune exposure information available for the cohort. In an earlier analysis of roughly 500 of the donors, most TCR beta V segments appeared in productive rearrangements about 90% or about 30% of the time, broadly matching IMGT annotations. Linkage disequilibrium might explain the correlated functional status among segregating V segments, but an unknown experimental factor could not be excluded. Because HLA typing was unavailable for some donors at each locus, only the typed subset was used in association tests. In vitro tests confirmed that a few of the cytomegalovirus-associated TCR beta chains recognize cytomegalovirus antigens. The study gave a list of more than 150 TCR beta chains associated with cytomegalovirus. Around 16 rarely observed V segments, including chromosome 9 orphons, were excluded from the earlier analysis of about 500 of the donors because counts were too low. A later analysis reported that several top co-occurrence clusters appeared linked to parvovirus B19, influenza, CMV and Epstein-Barr virus. Across donors, most TCR sequences were observed very rarely, whereas some public TCRs were present in many individuals. V-gene and J-gene trimming of TCR beta chains was associated with a missense DCLRE1C variant in a later genetic analysis, and the association was replicated in an independent cohort. It was suggested by the authors that the approach could potentially be generalized to other disease states and immunological phenotypes. In a later analysis, HLA-associated TCR beta chains were found to be more clonally expanded and to have lower generation probabilities than equally common non-associated chains. Strong co-occurrence of HLA alleles, especially DR and DQ, made assigning TCR associations to individual alleles difficult.

The CDR3 starts with the cysteine, ends with the phenylalanine, and has 14 residues. Left in the record is the CDR3 DNA by itself, 42 bases read in frame from the first base. Here V drops 6 bases and J drops 5 bases, and the junction holds 7 bases not matched to any gene. According to the germline V gene, CDR1 reads SNHLY and CDR2 reads FYNNEI. To prepare the library, the immunoSEQ multiplex PCR assay was applied. The multiplex PCR relied on a mix of 60 forward primers for TCR Vbeta segments and 13 reverse primers for TCR Jbeta segments. The CDR3 region of rearranged TCR beta genes was amplified from genomic DNA by a multiplex PCR assay. The Illumina HiSeq System was used to sequence the amplified TCR beta libraries as 87-base-pair reads. The original methods were these. A later analysis counted tens of millions of unique TCR beta chains across the roughly 700 repertoires, and approximately 11 million of these chains were shared by at least two donors. Raw reads were error-corrected and collapsed into unique sequences by a nearest-neighbor algorithm in which closely related sequences were merged to remove PCR and sequencing errors. To assign V, D and J gene segments, CDR3 sequences were aligned to IMGT reference sequences. Each retained sequence needed at least a six-nucleotide match to both a V gene segment and a J gene segment. A rearrangement counted as productive if the CDR3 had no stop codons and remained in frame with V and J, and every other rearrangement counted as non-productive. Following IMGT convention, CDR3 was defined as the stretch from the second conserved V-encoded cysteine to the conserved J-encoded phenylalanine. In an earlier analysis of more than 550 of the donors, sequences lacking an unambiguous match to a single V gene segment were excluded. An earlier analysis of almost 600 of the donors classified V segments as functional when productive rearrangements were above 56.7% and as segregating when the standard deviation between donors was above 5%. A statistical classification framework was developed to diagnose cytomegalovirus status using the catalog of TCR beta chain sequences. In a later analysis, TCR nucleotide sequences were compared against IMGT/GENE-DB human TR gene sequences so that V and J genes could be assigned. In a later analysis, CDR3 sequences and most-parsimonious VDJ recombination scenarios were assigned using the TCRdist pipeline. In a later analysis, each TCR beta chain was defined by its CDR3 amino acid sequence together with its V-gene family, and reads without a unique V-gene family were excluded. To address suspected cross-contamination and a sequencing artifact, a later analysis removed 592 highly shared, low-generation-probability nucleotide sequences. A later analysis calculated a clonal expansion index for each public chain from normalized within-repertoire ranks of inferred template counts. In a later analysis, generation probabilities were computed with a VDJ recombination model fitted to out-of-frame rearrangements, and the resulting probabilities were checked against IGoR. Hypergeometric tests were used in a later analysis to score TCR-TCR, TCR-HLA and TCR-CMV co-occurrence, with a repertoire-size bias correction applied to the TCR pairs. In a later analysis, false discovery rates were estimated by permuting HLA or CMV assignments 20 times. A later analysis grouped co-occurring TCRs with DBSCAN, adding TCRdist sequence similarity when clustering within HLA-allele-positive subsets. Co-occurrence clustering excluded repertoires with fewer than 30,000 or more than 120,000 public chains, plus five with anomalous nucleotide sharing. TCRdb provides this immuneACCESS table in a form limited to in-frame rearrangements. Some clones are lacking; in checked studies, under half of them reflect an unresolved V gene, and why the rest are absent is not known. D and trimming were read from the DNA, whereas the V and J calls and clone size are those reported in that table. In this sample the table shows 58,000 or so clones, roughly 80% of which occur a single time. The ten largest account for 20% to 25% of the sample.

In total, 500 to 700 healthy bone marrow donors made up the cohort. At the time of sampling, every cohort member was nominally healthy, though immune exposures that went unrecorded were likely present. The donor was CMV seropositive and was included in the group of some 290 seropositive cohort members. A peripheral blood sample was collected from each donor, and TCR beta sequencing was performed on peripheral blood mononuclear cells. The Qiagen DNeasy Blood Extraction Kit was used to extract genomic DNA from the blood cell samples. Input material: PBMCs. This clonotype was obtained from a woman in her 40s in good health and CMV-seropositive. Recombination connected TRBV2 to TRBJ1-5; TRBD1 fits 7 bases in the junction. The DNA sequence is TGTGCCAGCAGCCAGACAGGGAGCGATCAGCCCCAGCATTTT. It is translated as CASSQTGSDQPQHF.